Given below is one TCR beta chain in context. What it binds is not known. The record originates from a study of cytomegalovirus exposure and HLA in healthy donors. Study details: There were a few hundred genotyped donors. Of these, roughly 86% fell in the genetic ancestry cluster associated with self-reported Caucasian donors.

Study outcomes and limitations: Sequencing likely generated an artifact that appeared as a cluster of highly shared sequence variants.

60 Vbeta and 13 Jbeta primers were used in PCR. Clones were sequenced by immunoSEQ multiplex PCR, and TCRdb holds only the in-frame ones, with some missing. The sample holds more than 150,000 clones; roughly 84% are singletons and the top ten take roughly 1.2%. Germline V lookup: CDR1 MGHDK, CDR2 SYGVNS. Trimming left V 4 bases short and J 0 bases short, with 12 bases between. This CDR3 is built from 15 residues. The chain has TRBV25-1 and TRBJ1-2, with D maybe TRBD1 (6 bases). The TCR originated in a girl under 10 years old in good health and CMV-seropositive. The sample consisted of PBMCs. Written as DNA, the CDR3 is TGTGCCAGCAGTGGGATACAGGGTGCTAACTATGGCTACACCTTC. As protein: CASSGIQGANYGYTF.